A single sample is the source of the 11 T cell receptor beta chains below, sequenced in a study of T-cell memory formation after mild COVID-19. TCRdb passed the 5' RACE reads through MiXCR, listing each CDR3 protein once. The data show hundreds of thousands of distinct CDR3 sequences, around 27% seen once. Sample: PBMCs or a T cell subset sorted from them (not recorded which). The receptors stem from an adult woman who had mild COVID-19 (a few samples of this study predate the infection). Cell type and time point are not known.

This clonotype was detected ten times or more. V usage is TRBV7-2 and J usage is TRBJ2-7; D unclear. Germline V CDR1 and CDR2: SGHTA, FQGNSA. The CDR3 is 12 residues long. The germline V and J ends were trimmed by 3 bases and 2 bases, with 5 bases remaining between them. The CDR3 DNA sequence: TGTGCCAGCAGCTTTGCCCCCTACGAGCAGTACTTC. Translation gives CASSFAPYEQYF.

The gene calls are TRBV6-5 and TRBJ2-3; the match to TRBD2 covers 11 bases. Germline values: CDR1 MNHEY, CDR2 SVGAGI. This CDR3 region has 16 residues. The V segment lost 7 bases and the J segment 7 bases; nucleotides outside the gene matches: 13. CDR3 region: CASKPLAGGNLNTQYF. CDR3 DNA sequence: TGTGCCAGCAAACCCTTAGCGGGGGGGAATCTGAATACGCAGTATTTT.

Only a few counts were recorded for this clonotype. Sequence at one end of the junction differs from germline and may be a read error. The CDR3 here is CASSKEGGLSSYEQYF. DNA for the CDR3: TGTGCCAGCAGCAAAGAGGGCGGCTTGAGCTCCTACGAGCAGTACTTC. The V gene is TRBV3-1, the J gene TRBJ2-7, with TRBD2 as a possible D gene (5 bases). The germline CDR1 and CDR2 sequences are LGHDT and YNNKEL (reference sequence). The CDR3 length is 16 residues.

This chain links TRBV24-1 with TRBJ2-1, with no clear D. V was cut by 5 bases and J by 7 bases, with 11 bases left in between. Germline CDR1 is KGHDR and CDR2 is SFDVKD. The CDR3 is 13 amino acids. The CDR3 here is CATSVGGKNEQFF. The CDR3 bases are TGTGCCACCAGTGTGGGCGGCAAAAATGAGCAGTTCTTC.

This clonotype was found a few times. The rearrangement joins TRBV7-3 to TRBJ1-6, with D possibly matching TRBD1 (6 bases). The germline V gene encodes CDR1 SGHTA and CDR2 FQGTGA. This CDR3 contains 14 residues. V lost 5 bases, J lost 8 bases, and 13 bases lay in between. CDR3 coding DNA: TGTGCCAGCAGCCGCACAGGGTACGATTCACCCCTCCACTTT. Amino acid sequence: CASSRTGYDSPLHF.

This rearrangement joins TRBV3-1 to TRBJ1-6; D may be TRBD1 (6 bases). This CDR3 contains 14 residues. Looked up from germline, CDR1 is LGHDT and CDR2 is YNNKEL (reference sequence). The V end was cut by 3 bases, the J end by 7 bases, with 10 bases between. Here the CDR3 reads CASSQRDKNSPLHF. The CDR3 nucleotides are TGTGCCAGCAGCCAGCGGGACAAGAATTCACCCCTCCACTTT.

CDR3 amino acids: CASSLAQANTGELFF. As DNA, the CDR3 is TGCGCCAGCAGCTTGGCTCAAGCGAACACCGGGGAGCTGTTTTTT. The rearrangement uses TRBV5-1 and TRBJ2-2, with unresolved D. Germline CDR1 reads SGHRS; CDR2 reads YFSETQ. The CDR3 loop spans 15 amino acids. V lost 0 bases and J lost 0, with 6 bases in between.

The CDR3 DNA sequence: TGTGCCAGCAGCTTAGAGCGGGAGGGCCTCGAGCAGTACTTC. This sequence encodes CASSLEREGLEQYF. V and J are TRBV7-6 and TRBJ2-7; TRBD2 matches at 10 bases. The CDR3 runs 14 residues. The trim removed 1 base at V and 6 bases at J, leaving 3 bases unmatched. Germline-derived CDR1 and CDR2 are SGHVS and FNYEAQ.

There are a few counts of this clonotype. The rearrangement uses TRBV18 and TRBJ2-1; D may be TRBD2 (6 bases). Germline V gene data show CDR1 as KGHSH and CDR2 as LQKENI. V lost 0 bases to trimming and J lost 9 bases, with 15 bases between them. The CDR3 sequence is 15 residues long. CDR3: CASSPPMTSLGEQFF. For the CDR3, the DNA is TGTGCCAGCTCACCACCAATGACTAGTCTTGGTGAGCAGTTCTTC.

This clonotype has a handful of counts. V gene TRBV3-2 combines with J gene TRBJ2-5; TRBD1, the table's D call, lacks a check against the DNA. TRBV3-2 is labeled a pseudogene. The CDR3 has 19 amino acids. In DNA form, the CDR3 reads TGTGCCAGCAGCCATATTCAGGGGAGAATTTTCGATCGGAAAGAGACCCAGTACTTC. Its protein is CASSHIQGRIFDRKETQYF.

J is TRBJ2-1 and V is TRBV7-8; 11 positions agree with TRBD2. This CDR3 spans 16 amino acids. V gave up 1 base and J gave up 1 base; unmatched junction bases: 0. The germline V gene has CDR1 SGHVS and CDR2 FQNEAQ. The CDR3 region has the DNA TGTGCCAGCAGCTTAGTAGCGGGGGGGTCCTACAATGAGCAGTTCTTC. Its protein product is CASSLVAGGSYNEQFF. Drawing the rest from reference TRBV7-8 and TRBJ2-1, the complete variable domain is GAGVSQSPRYKVAKRGQDVALRCDPISGHVSLFWYQQALGQGPEFLTYFQNEAQLDKSGLPSDRFFAERPEGSVSTLKIQRTQQEDSAVYLCASSLVAGGSYNEQFFGPGTRLTVL.